This T cell receptor (beta chain) is drawn from a study of human T cells and chemical hapten exposure. MiXCR, applied by TCRdb to the RACE reads, yields one record per CDR3 protein. The profile shows 140,000 or so distinct CDR3 sequences, about 11% of them singletons. As to time point: patch test 2, 6 weeks after DPC sensitization. Treatment specified: therapeutic diphenylcyclopropenone sensitization with weekly scalp DPC. From germline, CDR1 is SGHRS and CDR2 YFSETQ. CDR3 length: 14 residues. V was trimmed by 0 bases and J by 7 bases, leaving 13 bases between them. The sequence derives from a woman in her forties or fifties with alopecia areata. Some clones in this sample may be carry-over from other donors' samples. This rearrangement joins TRBV5-1 to TRBJ1-2; D might be TRBD1 (6 bases). Sequenced material: whole blood, taken in connection with sensitization to the hapten diphenylcyclopropenone (DPC). CDR3 residues: CASSLAGGAVGYTF. The CDR3 DNA follows: TGCGCCAGCAGCTTGGCGGGGGGCGCGGTTGGCTACACCTTC.